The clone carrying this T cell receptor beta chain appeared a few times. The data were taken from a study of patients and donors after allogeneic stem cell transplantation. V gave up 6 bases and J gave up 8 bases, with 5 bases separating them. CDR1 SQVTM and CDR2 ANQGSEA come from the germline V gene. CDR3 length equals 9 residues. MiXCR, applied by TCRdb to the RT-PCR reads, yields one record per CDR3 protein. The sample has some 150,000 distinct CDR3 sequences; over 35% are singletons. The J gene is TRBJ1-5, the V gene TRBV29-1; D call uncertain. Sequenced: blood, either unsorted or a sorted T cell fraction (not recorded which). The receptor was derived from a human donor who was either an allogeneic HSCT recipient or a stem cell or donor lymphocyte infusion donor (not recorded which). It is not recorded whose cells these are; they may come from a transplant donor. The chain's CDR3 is CSVGKPQHF. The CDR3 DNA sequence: TGCAGCGTCGGAAAGCCCCAGCATTTT.